What follows are 13 T cell receptor beta chains derived from one specimen sequenced in a study of technical replicates of blood from a few donors. Method: immunoSEQ multiplex PCR; TCRdb's copy keeps in-frame clones and lacks some. Among 80,000 to 85,000 clones, around nine tenths were seen once, and the ten largest hold approximately 0.42%. The specimen was T cells isolated from PBMCs. These receptors originate from a human donor in good health.

The chain employs TRBV7-3 and TRBJ1-2; a possible D gene is TRBD1 (6 bases). CDR1 and CDR2 from the germline V gene are SGHTA and FQGTGA. The V end was cut by 5 bases, the J end by 2 bases, with 15 bases between. The CDR3 consists of 15 residues. Here the CDR3 DNA reads TGTGCCAGCAGCCCCGACGGGACAACGAACTATGGCTACACCTTC. This translates into CASSPDGTTNYGYTF. The full variable domain, with the rest looked up from reference TRBV7-3 and TRBJ1-2, is GAGVSQTPSNKVTEKGKYVELRCDPISGHTALYWYRQSLGQGPEFLIYFQGTGAADDSGLPNDRFFAVRPEGSVSTLKIQRTERGDSAVYLCASSPDGTTNYGYTFGSGTRLTVV.

This rearrangement joins TRBV7-6 to TRBJ2-2, with 15 bases aligning to TRBD2. The length of the CDR3 is 18 residues. The trim removed 5 bases at V and 2 bases at J, leaving 6 bases unmatched. Germline V lookup: CDR1 SGHVS, CDR2 FNYEAQ. The CDR3 nucleotides read TGTGCCAGCAGCCCCGGACTAGCGGGAGGGCCAAACACCGGGGAGCTGTTTTTT. Translating it yields CASSPGLAGGPNTGELFF.

The CDR3 is CASRFLSSGINNEQFF. The DNA of the CDR3 is TGTGCCAGTAGATTTCTCTCTAGCGGAATAAACAATGAGCAGTTCTTC. The chain carries TRBV28 and TRBJ2-1, with 7 bases identical to TRBD2. Germline loops: CDR1 MDHEN, CDR2 SYDVKM. The ends lost 9 bases at V and 5 bases at J; junction bases unmatched: 16. The length of the CDR3 is 16 residues.

The V and J genes are TRBV7-6 and TRBJ2-1; 11 nucleotides line up with TRBD2. CDR1 and CDR2 (germline): SGHVS, FNYEAQ. The ends lost 5 bases at V and 9 bases at J; junction bases unmatched: 9. The CDR3 totals 15 residues. CDR3 loop: CASSLSGRAFGEQFF. The CDR3 DNA follows: TGTGCCAGCAGCCTTAGCGGGAGGGCCTTCGGTGAGCAGTTCTTC.

The gene calls are TRBV28 and TRBJ1-2, with D possibly matching TRBD1 (5 bases). This CDR3 region has 14 residues. The germline V gene has CDR1 MDHEN and CDR2 SYDVKM. Trimming pared 5 bases from V and 4 bases from J, leaving 14 bases between. The CDR3 region is CASSPSPGGYGYTF. CDR3 DNA: TGTGCCAGCAGTCCAAGTCCGGGGGGCTATGGCTACACCTTC.

This chain links TRBV5-4 with TRBJ2-7, with 7 bases lining up with TRBD2. CDR1 and CDR2 (germline): SGHNT, YYREEE (reference sequence). The junction had 9 bases not matched to a gene; V was cut back by 2 bases and J by 4 bases. The length of the CDR3 is 15 residues. The CDR3 loop reads CASSFGAGVYYEQYF. CDR3 bases: TGTGCCAGCAGCTTCGGGGCGGGGGTCTATTACGAGCAGTACTTC.

The chain uses TRBV11-3 and TRBJ2-3; D uncertain. The V end was cut by 6 bases, the J end by 1 base, with 11 bases between. Germline V gene lookup returns CDR1 SGHNT and CDR2 YENEEA. This CDR3 region has 14 residues. The CDR3 loop is CASSATRGTDTQYF. In DNA, the CDR3 is TGTGCCAGCAGTGCAACTCGAGGCACAGATACGCAGTATTTT.

V is TRBV7-2 and J is TRBJ1-5, with TRBD1 as a possible D gene (6 bases). The CDR3 contains 13 residues. Looked up from germline, CDR1 is SGHTA and CDR2 is FQGNSA. V gave up 5 bases and J gave up 5 bases, with 10 bases separating them. The DNA for the CDR3 is TGTGCCAGCAGCCTTAAGGGGGATCAGCCCCAGCATTTT. Encoded protein: CASSLKGDQPQHF.

The V call is TRBV21-1, the J call TRBJ2-6; the D call TRBD2 from the table was never checked on the DNA. TRBV21-1 represents a pseudogene. The CDR3 runs 17 residues. CDR3 bases: TGTGCCAGCAGCAGTCTAGCGGGGAGCTCTGGGGCCAACGTCCTGACTTTC. Protein product: CASSSLAGSSGANVLTF.

The V and J genes are TRBV10-2 and TRBJ1-5, with TRBD1 matching over 10 bases. The germline CDR1 and CDR2 sequences are WSHSY and SAAADI. V shed 9 bases, J shed 0 bases, and the junction held 14 bases outside the gene matches. The CDR3 loop spans 18 amino acids. This chain's CDR3 is CASRKRDRGDYSNQPQHF. CDR3 DNA sequence: TGCGCCAGTCGAAAGCGGGACAGGGGCGATTATAGCAATCAGCCCCAGCATTTT.

DNA for the CDR3: TGTGCCAGCAGCGTATCACTGCCGGGACAAGAGACCCAGTACTTC. Encoded protein: CASSVSLPGQETQYF. The chain combines TRBV7-2 with TRBJ2-5; D perhaps matches TRBD2 (5 bases). The CDR3 sequence is 15 residues long. CDR1 and CDR2 from the germline V gene are SGHTA and FQGNSA. The V end was cut by 5 bases, the J end by 2 bases, with 15 bases between.

V gene TRBV6-6 combines with J gene TRBJ1-4, with D perhaps TRBD1 (5 bases). The V end was cut by 7 bases, the J end by 1 base, with 10 bases between. This CDR3 spans 14 amino acids. CDR1 and CDR2 (germline): MNHNY, SVGAGI (reference sequence). CDR3 region: CASTDRGTNEKLFF. The CDR3 bases are TGTGCCAGCACCGATAGGGGAACTAATGAAAAACTGTTTTTT.

The rearrangement joins TRBV7-9 to TRBJ2-1, with 10 nucleotides matching TRBD2. V trimming: 4 bases; J trimming: 8 bases; junction bases outside the gene matches: 8. There are 15 residues in the CDR3. The germline CDR1 and CDR2 sequences are SEHNR and FQNEAQ (reference sequence). This CDR3 reads CASSYPLAGAYEQFF. CDR3 coding DNA: TGTGCCAGCAGCTACCCCCTAGCGGGAGCCTATGAGCAGTTCTTC.